The 16 T cell receptor beta chains below all came from one sample that was sequenced in a study of T cells in women clearing cervical HPV infection (dated by TCRdb to 2017 to 2018). The library was prepared using the immunoSEQ multiplex PCR assay. TCRdb's version of the immuneACCESS table is confined to in-frame rearrangements and falls short of the full clone set. An unresolved V gene accounts for under half of the shortfall where checked; the remainder is of unknown origin. The table for this sample lists approximately 41,000 clones. Jointly, the top ten make up 7.6% of the sample. The sample comprised blood buffy coat. Receptors originate from a woman between 18 and 70 years old with a cervical HPV16 infection that either progressed to CIN3+ or cleared (not recorded which).

Regarding this clone: The read stops 3 residues short of the end of the CDR3; the missing end is completed from the germline J gene. The gene calls are TRBV5-4 and TRBJ2-5; weak D call: TRBD2 (7 bases). Germline lookup yields CDR1 SGHNT and CDR2 YYREEE (reference sequence). The CDR3 totals 13 residues. V lost 3 bases to trimming and J lost 5 bases, with 11 bases between them. The CDR3 here is CASSWGGEETQYF. CDR3 bases read: TGTGCCAGCAGCTGGGGGGGCGAGGAGACC.

Remarks on this clone: Read data end 3 residues before the CDR3 end; the end is taken from the germline J gene. The chain is built from TRBV20-1 and TRBJ2-5, with D uncertain. The CDR3 is made up of 15 amino acids. The germline V and J ends were trimmed by 2 bases and 4 bases, with 17 bases remaining between them. Germline V gene sequence: CDR1 DFQATT, CDR2 SNEGSKA (reference sequence). This chain's CDR3 is CSARISTNPGETQYF. The CDR3 DNA, read in part, is TGCAGTGCTAGAATATCAACAAACCCAGGAGAGACC.

A remark on this clone: The missing CDR3 end, 3 residues past where the read stops, is filled in from the germline J gene. The rearrangement links TRBV6-1 to TRBJ2-4; D remains ambiguous. Germline values: CDR1 MNHNS, CDR2 SASEGT. The V and J ends lost 1 base and 0 bases respectively, with 16 bases between them. This CDR3 comprises 18 residues. The CDR3 region is CASSEEGWPSLAKNIQYF. The covered CDR3 bases are TGTGCCAGCAGTGAAGAAGGTTGGCCCTCTCTAGCCAAAAACATT.

Comments on this clone: The CDR3 extends 3 residues past the end of the read, so its final part is completed from the germline J gene. The chain carries TRBV19 and TRBJ2-7; weak D call: TRBD2 (5 bases). Germline CDR1 LNHDA, CDR2 SQIVND (reference sequence). V was pared by 2 bases and J by 3 bases, with 14 bases between. The length of the CDR3 is 15 residues. CDR3 in amino acids: CASSIPERVGYEQYF. CDR3 DNA, as far as it was read: TGTGCCAGTAGTATACCCGAGAGGGTGGGCTACGAG. The full variable domain, with the rest looked up from reference TRBV19 and TRBJ2-7, is DGGITQSPKYLFRKEGQNVTLSCEQNLNHDAMYWYRQDPGQGLRLIYYSQIVNDFQKGDIAEGYSVSREKKESFPLTVTSAQKNPTAFYLCASSIPERVGYEQYFGPGTRLTVT.

With regard to this clone: The read finishes 3 residues shy of the CDR3 end, and the germline J gene is used to complete it. The chain couples TRBV13 to TRBJ2-7; 7 bases fit TRBD1. The V and J ends lost 5 bases and 1 base, in that order; junction bases with no gene match: 8. Germline V gene data show CDR1 as PRHDT and CDR2 as FYEKMQ (reference sequence). This CDR3 spans 15 amino acids. The CDR3 bases that were read are TGTGCCAGCAGCCCCAAGGGGGCGTCGTCCTACGAG. It yields the protein CASSPKGASSYE. The whole CDR3 sequence reads CASSPKGASSYEQYF.

Notes on this clone: Coverage ceases 3 residues before the CDR3 finishes, and the germline J gene fills in the end. The V gene is TRBV7-9, the J gene TRBJ2-5, with D perhaps matching TRBD2 (6 bases). This CDR3 comprises 14 residues. Between the trimmed V and J ends, which lost 5 bases and 3 bases, there was a span of 13 bases. CDR1 and CDR2 from the germline V gene are SEHNR and FQNEAQ (reference sequence). Incomplete CDR3 DNA: TGTGCCAGCAGCCCCCCATGGGGGGAAGAGACC. It specifies CASSPPWGEET. The entire CDR3 protein reads CASSPPWGEETQYF.

Regarding this clone: The read finishes 3 residues shy of the CDR3 end, and the germline J gene is used to complete it. The chain uses TRBV7-9 and TRBJ1-5, with 7 bases matching TRBD1. The germline V gene encodes CDR1 SEHNR and CDR2 FQNEAQ (reference sequence). The CDR3 is made up of 14 amino acids. The V segment lost 5 bases and the J segment 3 bases; nucleotides outside the gene matches: 4. The CDR3 here is CASSVTGANQPQHF. The sequenced CDR3 bases are TGTGCCAGCAGCGTAACAGGGGCCAATCAGCCC.

A word on this clone: The read gets to within 3 residues of the CDR3 end, and the germline J gene fills in the rest. V and J are TRBV2 and TRBJ1-5, with TRBD1 matching 9 bases. Trimming cost V 6 bases and J 4 bases; bases outside gene matches: 7. CDR1 is SNHLY, CDR2 FYNNEI, per germline. The CDR3 contains 15 residues. CDR3 DNA, as far as it was read: TGTGCCAGCAGCTGGGACAGGGCGCCAAATCAGCCC. It specifies CASSWDRAPNQP. The CDR3 as a whole reads CASSWDRAPNQPQHF. Full variable domain (outside the CDR3, taken from reference TRBV2 and TRBJ1-5): EPEVTQTPSHQVTQMGQEVILRCVPISNHLYFYWYRQILGQKVEFLVSFYNNEISEKSEIFDDQFSVERPDGSNFTLKIRSTKLEDSAMYFCASSWDRAPNQPQHFGDGTRLSIL.

Points on this clone: The read terminates 3 residues ahead of where the CDR3 ends, so the germline J gene completes it. This chain connects TRBV27 to TRBJ2-7, with D tentatively TRBD1 (5 bases). V was clipped by 5 bases and J by 6 bases, with 17 bases between them. Germline loops: CDR1 MNHEY, CDR2 SMNVEV (reference sequence). The CDR3 extends over 14 amino acids. The CDR3 DNA, read in part, is TGTGCCAGCAGTCCTCCAGGGTTACCTCCCGAG. Protein product: CASSPPGLPPE. The complete CDR3 reads CASSPPGLPPEQYF.

About this clone itself: The read stops 3 residues short of the end of the CDR3; the missing end is completed from the germline J gene. The chain has TRBV28 and TRBJ1-5, with 7 bases identical to TRBD1. The CDR3 covers 15 residues. Germline CDR1 reads MDHEN; CDR2 reads SYDVKM. V lost 4 bases, J lost 5 bases, and 8 bases stayed unmatched. The CDR3 protein is CASSSTGEGYQPQHF. The sequenced part of the CDR3 DNA is TGTGCCAGCAGTTCTACAGGGGAAGGCTATCAGCCC. Variable domain in full (rest from reference TRBV28 and TRBJ1-5): DVKVTQSSRYLVKRTGEKVFLECVQDMDHENMFWYRQDPGLGLRLIYFSYDVKMKEKGDIPEGYSVSREKKERFSLILESASTNQTSMYLCASSSTGEGYQPQHFGDGTRLSIL.

As for this clone: The read gets to within 3 residues of the CDR3 end, and the germline J gene fills in the rest. The gene calls are TRBV5-6 and TRBJ2-3; D is possibly TRBD1 (5 bases). Trimming removed 0 bases from V and 1 base from J, with 9 bases in between. The CDR3 has 15 residues. Per the germline V gene, CDR1 is SGHDT and CDR2 is YYEEEE. CDR3 DNA (partial): TGTGCCAGCAGCTTGGGGACACTTCGCACAGATACG. Translating gives CASSLGTLRTDT. From start to end, the CDR3 is CASSLGTLRTDTQYF. The full variable domain, in which reference TRBV5-6 and TRBJ2-3 provide the parts outside the CDR3, is DAGVTQSPTHLIKTRGQQVTLRCSPKSGHDTVSWYQQALGQGPQFIFQYYEEEERQRGNFPDRFSGHQFPNYSSELNVNALLLGDSALYLCASSLGTLRTDTQYFGPGTRLTVL.

Remarks on this clone: Read coverage stops 3 residues before the CDR3 terminus; the germline J gene supplies the remainder. V usage is TRBV19 and J usage is TRBJ1-2; no reliable D call. From germline, CDR1 is LNHDA and CDR2 SQIVND (reference sequence). The CDR3 runs to 13 residues. The covered CDR3 bases are TGTGCCAGTAGTATAGAGGCCAACGGGGGC. Protein: CASSIEANGG. The CDR3 as a whole reads CASSIEANGGYTF.

Comments on this clone: The read ends 3 residues before the CDR3 terminus; that terminus is restored from the germline J gene. This sequence joins TRBV7-6 and TRBJ1-2; the match to TRBD1 covers 9 bases. V gave up 5 bases and J gave up 6 bases; unmatched junction bases: 7. CDR3 size: 14 residues. In germline, CDR1 is SGHVS, CDR2 FNYEAQ. The CDR3 here is CASSPGTGLNGYTF. The part of the CDR3 DNA that was read is TGTGCCAGCAGCCCGGGGACAGGGCTGAATGGC.

Points on this clone: The read terminates 3 residues before the CDR3 end, so the remaining end is supplied by the germline J gene. V usage is TRBV5-1 and J usage is TRBJ1-1, with 10 bases lining up with TRBD1. The trim removed 4 bases at V and 1 base at J, leaving 10 bases unmatched. There are 17 residues in the CDR3. Germline V gene sequence: CDR1 SGHRS, CDR2 YFSETQ. The CDR3 protein is CASSHPGGTGENTEAFF. The covered CDR3 bases are TGCGCCAGCAGCCACCCGGGAGGGACAGGGGAGAACACTGAA.

As to this clone: The sequence runs out 3 residues before the end of the CDR3; the remainder is reconstructed from the germline J gene. The chain is built from TRBV9 and TRBJ2-3; TRBD1 might be the D (6 bases). The germline V gene has CDR1 SGDLS and CDR2 YYNGEE. Between the trimmed V and J ends, which lost 1 base and 1 base, there was a span of 13 bases. The CDR3 sequence is 16 residues long. CDR3 in amino acids: CASSVLDNRGTDTQYF. Partial CDR3 DNA: TGTGCCAGCAGCGTACTGGACAACAGGGGCACAGATACG.

On this clone itself: The CDR3 goes on 3 residues after the read ends, and that part is filled in from the germline J gene. This chain connects TRBV6-1 to TRBJ2-7; 10 positions agree with TRBD2. The trim removed 2 bases at V and 6 bases at J, leaving 4 bases unmatched. The CDR3 has 14 residues. Germline V gene data show CDR1 as MNHNS and CDR2 as SASEGT. The CDR3 here is CASSEMGLAIEQYF. The covered CDR3 bases are TGTGCCAGCAGTGAAATGGGACTAGCGATCGAG.